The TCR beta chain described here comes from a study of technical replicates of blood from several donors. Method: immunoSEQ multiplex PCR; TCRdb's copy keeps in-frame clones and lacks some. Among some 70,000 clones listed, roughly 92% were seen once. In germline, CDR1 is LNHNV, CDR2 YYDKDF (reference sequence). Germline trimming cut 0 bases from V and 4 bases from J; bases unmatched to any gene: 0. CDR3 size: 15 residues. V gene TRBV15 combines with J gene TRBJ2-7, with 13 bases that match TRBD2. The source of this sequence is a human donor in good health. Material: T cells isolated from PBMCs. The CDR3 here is CATSREGLAGYEQYF. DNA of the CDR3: TGTGCCACCAGCAGAGAGGGACTAGCGGGATACGAGCAGTACTTC. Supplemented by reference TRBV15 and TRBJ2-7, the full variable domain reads DAMVIQNPRYQVTQFGKPVTLSCSQTLNHNVMYWYQQKSSQAPKLLFHYYDKDFNNEADTPDNFQSRRPNTSFCFLDIRSPGLGDTAMYLCATSREGLAGYEQYFGPGTRLTVT.